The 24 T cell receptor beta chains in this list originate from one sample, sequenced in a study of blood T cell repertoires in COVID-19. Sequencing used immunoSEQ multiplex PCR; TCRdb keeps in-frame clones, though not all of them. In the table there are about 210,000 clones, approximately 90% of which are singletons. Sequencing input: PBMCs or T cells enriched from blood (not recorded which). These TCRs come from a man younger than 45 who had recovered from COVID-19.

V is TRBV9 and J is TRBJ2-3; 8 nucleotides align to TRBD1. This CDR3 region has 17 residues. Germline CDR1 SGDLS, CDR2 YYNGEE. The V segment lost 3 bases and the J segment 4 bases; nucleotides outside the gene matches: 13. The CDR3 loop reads CASSDRPSGGLADTQYF. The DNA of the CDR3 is TGTGCCAGCAGCGACCGACCCTCAGGGGGCCTGGCAGATACGCAGTATTTT.

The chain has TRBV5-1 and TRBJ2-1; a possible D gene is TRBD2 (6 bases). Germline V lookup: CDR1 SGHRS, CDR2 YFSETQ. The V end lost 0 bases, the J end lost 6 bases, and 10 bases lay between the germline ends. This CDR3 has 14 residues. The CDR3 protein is CASSLAGVFNEQFF. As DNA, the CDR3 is TGCGCCAGCAGCTTGGCGGGGGTATTCAATGAGCAGTTCTTC. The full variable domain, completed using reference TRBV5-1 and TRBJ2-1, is KAGVTQTPRYLIKTRGQQVTLSCSPISGHRSVSWYQQTPGQGLQFLFEYFSETQRNKGNFPGRFSGRQFSNSRSEMNVSTLELGDSALYLCASSLAGVFNEQFFGPGTRLTVL.

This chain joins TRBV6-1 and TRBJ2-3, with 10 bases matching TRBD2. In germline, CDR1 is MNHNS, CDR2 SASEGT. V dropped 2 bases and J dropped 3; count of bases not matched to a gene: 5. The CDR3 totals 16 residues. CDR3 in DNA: TGTGCCAGCAGTGAAATGGCTAGCGGGGGAACAGATACGCAGTATTTT. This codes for CASSEMASGGTDTQYF.

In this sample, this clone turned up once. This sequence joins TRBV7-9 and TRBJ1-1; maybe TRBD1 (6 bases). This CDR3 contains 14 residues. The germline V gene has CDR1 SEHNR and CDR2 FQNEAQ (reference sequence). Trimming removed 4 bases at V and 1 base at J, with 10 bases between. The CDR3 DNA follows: TGTGCCAGCAGCTCCGACAGGAGGAACACTGAAGCTTTCTTT. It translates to CASSSDRRNTEAFF.

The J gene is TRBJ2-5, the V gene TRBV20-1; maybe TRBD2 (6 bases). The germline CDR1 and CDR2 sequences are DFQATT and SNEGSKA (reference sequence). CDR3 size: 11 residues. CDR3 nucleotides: TGCAGCTCCGGGGGCCAAGAGACCCAGTACTTC. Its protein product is CSSGGQETQYF.

The chain's CDR3 is CASSQQLAGGQETQYF. The CDR3 bases are TGTGCCAGCAGCCAACAGCTAGCGGGGGGCCAAGAGACCCAGTACTTC. This chain uses TRBV3-1 (or the pseudogene TRBV3-2) with TRBJ2-5; 11 nucleotides agree with TRBD2. The junction had 3 bases not matched to a gene; V was cut back by 2 bases and J by 1 base. CDR3 size: 16 residues. Germline values: CDR1 LGHDT, CDR2 YNNKEL (reference sequence).

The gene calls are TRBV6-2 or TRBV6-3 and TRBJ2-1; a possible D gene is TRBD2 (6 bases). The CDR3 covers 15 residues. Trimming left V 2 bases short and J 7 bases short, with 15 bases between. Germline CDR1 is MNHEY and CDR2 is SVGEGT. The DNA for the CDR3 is TGTGCCAGCAGTTACCCTCGTGGGGGGTCTAATGAGCAGTTCTTC. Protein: CASSYPRGGSNEQFF.

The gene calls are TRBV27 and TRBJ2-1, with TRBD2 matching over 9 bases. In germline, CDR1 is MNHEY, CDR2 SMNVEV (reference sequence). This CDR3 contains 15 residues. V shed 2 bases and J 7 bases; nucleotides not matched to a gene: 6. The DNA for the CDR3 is TGTGCCAGCAGTTTAGTAGCGGGAGTTAGAAATGAGCAGTTCTTC. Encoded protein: CASSLVAGVRNEQFF.

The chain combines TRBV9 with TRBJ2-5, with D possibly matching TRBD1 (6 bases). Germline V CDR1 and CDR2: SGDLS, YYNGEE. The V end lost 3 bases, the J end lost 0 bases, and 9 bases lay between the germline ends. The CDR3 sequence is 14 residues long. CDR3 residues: CASSATGNQETQYF. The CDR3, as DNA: TGTGCCAGCAGCGCTACAGGGAACCAAGAGACCCAGTACTTC.

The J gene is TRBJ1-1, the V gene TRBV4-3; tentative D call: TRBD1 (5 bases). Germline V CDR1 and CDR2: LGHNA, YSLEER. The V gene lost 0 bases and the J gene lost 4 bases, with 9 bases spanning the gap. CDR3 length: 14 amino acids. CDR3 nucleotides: TGCGCCAGCAGCCAAGATCTAGGGGCCACTGAAGCTTTCTTT. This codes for CASSQDLGATEAFF.

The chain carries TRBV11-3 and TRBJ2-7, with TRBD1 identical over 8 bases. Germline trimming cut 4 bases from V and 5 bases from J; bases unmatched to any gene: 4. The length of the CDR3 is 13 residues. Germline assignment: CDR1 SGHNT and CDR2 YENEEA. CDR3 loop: CASSSRGLNEQYF. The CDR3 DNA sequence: TGTGCCAGCAGCTCCAGGGGGCTAAACGAGCAGTACTTC.

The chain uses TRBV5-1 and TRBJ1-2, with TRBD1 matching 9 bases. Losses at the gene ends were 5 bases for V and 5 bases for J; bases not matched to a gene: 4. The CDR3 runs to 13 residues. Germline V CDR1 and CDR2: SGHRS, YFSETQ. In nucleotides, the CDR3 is TGCGCCAGCAGTCACGGGACAGGGTATGGCTACACCTTC. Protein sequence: CASSHGTGYGYTF.

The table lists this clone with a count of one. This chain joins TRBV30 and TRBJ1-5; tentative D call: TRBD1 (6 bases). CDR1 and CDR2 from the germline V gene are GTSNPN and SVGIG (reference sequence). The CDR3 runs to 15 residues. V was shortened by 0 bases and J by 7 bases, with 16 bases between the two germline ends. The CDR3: CAWSVRAGVGQPQHF. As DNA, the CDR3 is TGTGCCTGGAGTGTTAGGGCAGGGGTAGGGCAGCCCCAGCATTTT.

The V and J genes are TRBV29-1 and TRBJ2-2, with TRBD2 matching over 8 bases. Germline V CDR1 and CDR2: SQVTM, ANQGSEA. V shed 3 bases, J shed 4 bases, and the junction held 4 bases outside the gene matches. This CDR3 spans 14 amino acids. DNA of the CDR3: TGCAGCGTTGAGACGGGGGGGCCCACCGGGGAGCTGTTTTTT. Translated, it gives CSVETGGPTGELFF.

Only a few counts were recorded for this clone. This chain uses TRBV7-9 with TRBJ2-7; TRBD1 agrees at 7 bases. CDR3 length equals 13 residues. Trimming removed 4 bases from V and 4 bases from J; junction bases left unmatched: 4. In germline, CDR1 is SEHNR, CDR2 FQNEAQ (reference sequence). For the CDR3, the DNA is TGTGCCAGCAGCTCCCTACAGGGGTACGAGCAGTACTTC. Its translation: CASSSLQGYEQYF.

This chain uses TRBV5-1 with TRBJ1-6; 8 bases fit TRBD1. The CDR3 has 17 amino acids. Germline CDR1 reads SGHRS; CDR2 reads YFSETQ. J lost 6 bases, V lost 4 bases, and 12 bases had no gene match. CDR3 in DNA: TGCGCCAGCAGCACGTCTTGGATGACAGGGGCTAATTCACCCCTCCACTTT. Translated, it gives CASSTSWMTGANSPLHF.

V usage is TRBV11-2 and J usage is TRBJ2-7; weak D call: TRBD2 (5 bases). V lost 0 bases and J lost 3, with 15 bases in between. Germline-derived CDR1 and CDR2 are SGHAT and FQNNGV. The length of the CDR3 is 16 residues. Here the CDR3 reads CASSLDTGIGGYEQYF. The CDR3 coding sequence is TGTGCCAGCAGCTTAGATACGGGGATAGGAGGCTACGAGCAGTACTTC.

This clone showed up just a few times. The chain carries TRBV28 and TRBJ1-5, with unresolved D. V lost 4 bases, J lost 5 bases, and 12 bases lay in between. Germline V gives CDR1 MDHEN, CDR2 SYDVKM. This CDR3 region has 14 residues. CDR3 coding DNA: TGTGCCAGCAGTTCAAACCTCCGAGATCAGCCCCAGCATTTT. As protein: CASSSNLRDQPQHF.

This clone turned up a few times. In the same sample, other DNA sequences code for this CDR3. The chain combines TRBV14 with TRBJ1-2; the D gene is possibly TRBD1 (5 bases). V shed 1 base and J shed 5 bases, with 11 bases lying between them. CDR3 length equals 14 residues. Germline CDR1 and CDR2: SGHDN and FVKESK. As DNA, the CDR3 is TGTGCCAGCAGCCAAGGAACAGGCCCTTATGGCTACACCTTC. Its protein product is CASSQGTGPYGYTF.

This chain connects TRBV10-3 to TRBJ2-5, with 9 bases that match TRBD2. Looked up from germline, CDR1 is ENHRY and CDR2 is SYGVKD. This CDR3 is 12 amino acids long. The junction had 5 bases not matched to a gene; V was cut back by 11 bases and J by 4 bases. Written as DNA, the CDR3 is TGTGCCTCAGCAGCGGGAGGAGAGACCCAGTACTTC. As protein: CASAAGGETQYF.

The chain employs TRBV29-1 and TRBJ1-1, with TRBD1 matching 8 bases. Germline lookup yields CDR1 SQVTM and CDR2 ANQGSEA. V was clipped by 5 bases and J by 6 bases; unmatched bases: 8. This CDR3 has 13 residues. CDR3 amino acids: CSVQQGADAEAFF. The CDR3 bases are TGCAGCGTTCAGCAGGGGGCGGACGCTGAAGCTTTCTTT.

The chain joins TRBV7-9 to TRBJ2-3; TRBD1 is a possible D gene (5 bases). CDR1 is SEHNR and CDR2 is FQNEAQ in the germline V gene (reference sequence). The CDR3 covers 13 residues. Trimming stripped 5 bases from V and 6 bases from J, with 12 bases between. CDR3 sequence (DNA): TGTGCCAGCAGCGCGCGCCAGGGCGATACGCAGTATTTT. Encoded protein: CASSARQGDTQYF.

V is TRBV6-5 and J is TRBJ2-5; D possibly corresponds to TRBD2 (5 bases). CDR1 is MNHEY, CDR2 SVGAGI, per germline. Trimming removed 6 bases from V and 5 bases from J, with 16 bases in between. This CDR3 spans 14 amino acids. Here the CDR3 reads CASRGSRRGETQYF. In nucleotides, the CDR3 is TGTGCCAGCAGAGGTTCTAGAAGAGGGGAGACCCAGTACTTC.

The CDR3 loop reads CASRLTQGKETQYF. CDR3 in DNA: TGTGCCAGCAGGTTAACGCAGGGTAAAGAGACCCAGTACTTC. The chain employs TRBV27 and TRBJ2-5, with D perhaps TRBD1 (5 bases). The CDR3 totals 14 residues. Trimming stripped 6 bases from V and 3 bases from J, with 14 bases between. From germline, CDR1 is MNHEY and CDR2 SMNVEV (reference sequence).